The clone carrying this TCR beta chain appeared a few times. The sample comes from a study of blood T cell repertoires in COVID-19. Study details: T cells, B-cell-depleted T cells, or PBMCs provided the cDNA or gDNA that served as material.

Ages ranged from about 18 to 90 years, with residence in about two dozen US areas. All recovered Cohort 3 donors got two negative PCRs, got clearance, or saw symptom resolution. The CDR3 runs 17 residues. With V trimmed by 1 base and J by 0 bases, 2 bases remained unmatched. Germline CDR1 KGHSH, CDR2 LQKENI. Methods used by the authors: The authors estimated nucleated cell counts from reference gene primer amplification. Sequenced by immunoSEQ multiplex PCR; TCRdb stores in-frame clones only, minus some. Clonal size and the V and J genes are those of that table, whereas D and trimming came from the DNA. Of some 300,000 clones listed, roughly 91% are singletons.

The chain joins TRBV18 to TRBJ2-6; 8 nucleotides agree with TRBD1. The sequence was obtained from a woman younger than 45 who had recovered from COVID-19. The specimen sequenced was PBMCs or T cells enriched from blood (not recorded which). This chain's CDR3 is CASSPQTGASGANVLTF. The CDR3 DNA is TGTGCCAGCTCACCACAGACAGGGGCCTCTGGGGCCAACGTCCTGACTTTC.